One and the same sample provided the 28 T cell receptor beta chains below, sequenced in a study of a mutant IDH1 vaccine in newly diagnosed glioma (dated by TCRdb to the early 2020s). The library was produced with the immunoSEQ multiplex PCR assay. TCRdb obtained this table from immuneACCESS and retained in-frame rearrangements with V and J assigned. These tables miss some clones; where compared with another copy, unresolved V genes account for less than half of the shortfall, and the remainder is unexplained. The sample table lists roughly 70,000 clones, approximately 86% of them with a count of one. Roughly 2.8% of the sample is in the top ten clones. The time point label on this specimen signifies: baseline, week 1 (first vaccination visit). The meaning of the sample's treatment or condition label: pre-vaccination baseline after standard-of-care therapy. The starting material was PBMCs, obtained from a glioma patient treated with radiotherapy, temozolomide or both. These receptors were taken from a man aged 25 to 45 with glioma.

The chain couples TRBV19 to TRBJ1-2; TRBD1 agrees at 8 bases. The germline CDR1 and CDR2 sequences are LNHDA and SQIVND (reference sequence). The CDR3 has 14 amino acids. V was clipped by 3 bases and J by 4 bases; unmatched bases: 4. The CDR3 bases are TGTGCCAGTAGTATTGGGCAGGGGGCCTATGGCTACACCTTC. This encodes CASSIGQGAYGYTF. The full variable domain, with the rest looked up from reference TRBV19 and TRBJ1-2, is DGGITQSPKYLFRKEGQNVTLSCEQNLNHDAMYWYRQDPGQGLRLIYYSQIVNDFQKGDIAEGYSVSREKKESFPLTVTSAQKNPTAFYLCASSIGQGAYGYTFGSGTRLTVV.

This sequence joins TRBV11-2 and TRBJ2-7, with a tentative D call TRBD2 (5 bases). The CDR3 is 11 residues long. Trimming took 1 base from V and 12 from J, leaving 10 bases between them. CDR1 SGHAT and CDR2 FQNNGV come from the germline V gene. Here the CDR3 reads CASSLGRERYF. Here the CDR3 DNA reads TGTGCCAGCAGCTTAGGAAGGGAGAGGTACTTC. Combining the CDR3 with reference TRBV11-2 and TRBJ2-7 gives the whole variable domain EAGVAQSPRYKIIEKRQSVAFWCNPISGHATLYWYQQILGQGPKLLIQFQNNGVVDDSQLPKDRFSAERLKGVDSTLKIQPAKLEDSAVYLCASSLGRERYFGPGTRLTVT.

CDR3: CASSLGGSTIQETQYF. The CDR3 region has the DNA TGTGCCAGCAGCTTAGGAGGCTCCACAATCCAAGAGACCCAGTACTTC. This chain joins TRBV7-2 and TRBJ2-5, with D unclear. Germline V gives CDR1 SGHTA, CDR2 FQGNSA. The CDR3 contains 16 residues. Deletions cut 1 base from V and 1 base from J, with 13 bases between.

This rearrangement joins TRBV10-3 to TRBJ2-3; D is undetermined. The germline CDR1 and CDR2 sequences are ENHRY and SYGVKD. The V end lost 5 bases, the J end lost 3 bases, and 9 bases lay between the germline ends. The CDR3 covers 13 residues. CDR3 residues: CAISQSITDTQYF. CDR3 sequence (DNA): TGTGCCATCAGTCAATCAATAACAGATACGCAGTATTTT.

The V gene is TRBV18, the J gene TRBJ2-5, with TRBD1 matching over 7 bases. The J call is in doubt because the DNA end fits TRBJ2-7 better. This CDR3 region has 14 residues. Looked up from germline, CDR1 is KGHSH and CDR2 is LQKENI. CDR3 bases: TGTGCCAGCTCCCTTCAACCACAGGGGTACGAGCAGTACTTC. It encodes CASSLQPQGYEQYF.

The J gene is TRBJ2-3, the V gene TRBV29-1; possibly TRBD1 or TRBD2 for D (5 bases each). Germline V gene lookup returns CDR1 SQVTM and CDR2 ANQGSEA. The CDR3 sequence is 13 residues long. The CDR3 is CRQWGKRSDTQYF. CDR3 in DNA: TGCAGACAGTGGGGGAAGAGGTCAGATACGCAGTATTTT.

The chain carries TRBV10-2 and TRBJ1-5; 7 bases are shared with TRBD1. The ends lost 6 bases at V and 6 bases at J; junction bases unmatched: 8. This CDR3 is built from 14 residues. Per germline, CDR1 WSHSY and CDR2 SAAADI. In DNA, the CDR3 is TGCGCCAGCAGGTTATCAGGGGGGGGTCAGCCCCAGCATTTT. Residues: CASRLSGGGQPQHF.

The chain links TRBV2 to TRBJ1-1; the D is unclear. The V end lost 4 bases, the J end lost 8 bases, and 8 bases lay between the germline ends. Germline CDR1 SNHLY, CDR2 FYNNEI. The CDR3 length is 11 residues. The CDR3 loop is CASSGKIEAFF. CDR3 DNA: TGTGCCAGCAGTGGGAAAATAGAAGCTTTCTTT.

The chain combines TRBV11-2 with TRBJ1-2; weak D call: TRBD1 (6 bases). Per germline, CDR1 SGHAT and CDR2 FQNNGV. V gave up 5 bases and J gave up 8 bases, with 15 bases separating them. The length of the CDR3 is 13 residues. The DNA of the CDR3 is TGTGCCAGCAGCCGTAGGGGGGCTGAGGGCTACACCTTC. The encoded protein is CASSRRGAEGYTF.

The table lists this clone with a count of one. V and J are TRBV27 and TRBJ1-3; weak D call: TRBD1 (5 bases). The CDR3 consists of 15 residues. The germline V and J ends were trimmed by 5 bases and 0 bases, with 11 bases remaining between them. Looked up from germline, CDR1 is MNHEY and CDR2 is SMNVEV (reference sequence). CDR3 residues: CASSGTNPSGNTIYF. The CDR3 DNA reads as TGTGCCAGCAGTGGGACGAACCCCTCTGGAAACACCATATATTTT.

V usage is TRBV5-1 and J usage is TRBJ1-2; unclear D gene. The germline V gene encodes CDR1 SGHRS and CDR2 YFSETQ. V lost 4 bases to trimming and J lost 5 bases, with 12 bases between them. The CDR3 consists of 13 residues. This CDR3 reads CASSPERAYGYTF. In DNA, the CDR3 is TGCGCCAGCAGCCCTGAGAGGGCGTATGGCTACACCTTC.

The rearrangement joins TRBV10-3 to TRBJ2-7; D may be TRBD1 or TRBD2 (5 bases each). In germline, CDR1 is ENHRY, CDR2 SYGVKD. The V gene lost 7 bases and the J gene lost 3 bases, with 13 bases spanning the gap. The CDR3 is made up of 13 amino acids. CDR3 amino acids: CAIMRGDSYEQYF. In nucleotides, the CDR3 is TGTGCCATCATGAGGGGAGACAGCTACGAGCAGTACTTC.

The chain links TRBV4-2 to TRBJ2-2; D could derive from TRBD1 or TRBD2 (5 bases each). This CDR3 is 15 amino acids long. Per germline, CDR1 LGHNA and CDR2 YNFKEQ. The ends were cut back, 5 bases at V and 2 bases at J, with 12 bases in the middle. The CDR3 loop reads CASSGATINTGELFF. The CDR3, as DNA: TGTGCCAGCAGCGGGGCGACTATCAACACCGGGGAGCTGTTTTTT.

The V gene is TRBV2, the J gene TRBJ2-1, with D unclear. Germline V gene data show CDR1 as SNHLY and CDR2 as FYNNEI. With 7 bases removed from V and 5 bases from J, the gap between germline ends came to 15 bases. The CDR3 spans 14 residues. In DNA form, the CDR3 reads TGTGCCAGCACGGAGCGACTGATAGACAATGAGCAGTTCTTC. This translates into CASTERLIDNEQFF.

The genes are TRBV28 and TRBJ2-6; a weak D match, TRBD1 (7 bases). The germline V gene encodes CDR1 MDHEN and CDR2 SYDVKM. The CDR3 extends over 18 amino acids. Trimming took 2 bases from V and 1 from J, leaving 15 bases between them. CDR3 nucleotides: TGTGCCAGCAGTTTAAGACAGGGACTTAGGTCTGGGGCCAACGTCCTGACTTTC. This translates into CASSLRQGLRSGANVLTF.

The chain uses TRBV5-1 and TRBJ1-2; D gene ambiguous. This CDR3 is 15 amino acids long. CDR1 is SGHRS and CDR2 is YFSETQ in the germline V gene. The ends were cut back, 6 bases at V and 3 bases at J, with 18 bases in the middle. CDR3 bases: TGCGCCAGCATCCCCAGACCCGATAGGGACTATGGCTACACCTTC. It specifies CASIPRPDRDYGYTF.

The chain carries TRBV5-1 and TRBJ1-2; 11 bases align to TRBD1. The junction had 5 bases not matched to a gene; V was cut back by 3 bases and J by 4 bases. Germline CDR1 and CDR2: SGHRS and YFSETQ. The CDR3 runs to 15 residues. This CDR3 reads CASSSRDRGVYGYTF. The CDR3 DNA follows: TGCGCCAGCAGCTCCCGGGACAGGGGGGTCTATGGCTACACCTTC.

V and J are TRBV29-1 and TRBJ2-3; 8 nucleotides align to TRBD1. The CDR3 runs to 12 residues. In germline, CDR1 is SQVTM, CDR2 ANQGSEA. V gave up 4 bases and J gave up 7 bases; unmatched junction bases: 4. The CDR3, as DNA: TGCAGCGTTGGGAGACAGGGGAATACGCAGTATTTT. Its translation: CSVGRQGNTQYF.

The gene calls are TRBV7-9 and TRBJ1-2; D not resolved. The CDR3 is 11 residues long. Germline values: CDR1 SEHNR, CDR2 FQNEAQ (reference sequence). Trimming removed 5 bases at V and 8 bases at J, with 9 bases between. CDR3 nucleotides: TGTGCCAGCAGCGTTAGAGGGGGCTACACCTTC. Translating it yields CASSVRGGYTF.

The chain links TRBV7-2 to TRBJ1-1; TRBD1 agrees at 10 bases. V was clipped by 3 bases and J by 3 bases; unmatched bases: 4. Germline values: CDR1 SGHTA, CDR2 FQGNSA. The CDR3 consists of 15 residues. The CDR3 nucleotides read TGTGCCAGCAGCTTGGGTGGGACAGGGGACACTGAAGCTTTCTTT. This encodes CASSLGGTGDTEAFF.

The CDR3 bases are TGTGCCAGCAGCTTAGTCGAGACCCAGTACTTC. This sequence encodes CASSLVETQYF. The V and J genes are TRBV7-6 and TRBJ2-5, with D unclear. This CDR3 region has 11 residues. V was clipped by 1 base and J by 5 bases, with 2 bases between them. Looked up from germline, CDR1 is SGHVS and CDR2 is FNYEAQ.

V usage is TRBV4-2 and J usage is TRBJ1-5; 7 bases are shared with TRBD1. This CDR3 has 15 amino acids. The germline CDR1 and CDR2 sequences are LGHNA and YNFKEQ. V was pared by 7 bases and J by 0 bases, with 6 bases of the junction left unmatched. CDR3 region: CASTQGGYSNQPQHF. The DNA of the CDR3 is TGTGCCAGCACCCAGGGGGGGTATAGCAATCAGCCCCAGCATTTT.

The V gene is TRBV15, the J gene TRBJ2-2, with TRBD1 as a possible D gene (6 bases). This CDR3 contains 12 residues. Germline values: CDR1 LNHNV, CDR2 YYDKDF (reference sequence). Trimming cost V 5 bases and J 10 bases, with 11 bases left between them. CDR3 DNA: TGTGCCACCAGCCTAACAGGGATGGAGCTGTTTTTT. Translation: CATSLTGMELFF.

This chain links TRBV15 with TRBJ1-1; D uncertain. This CDR3 is 15 amino acids long. Germline values: CDR1 LNHNV, CDR2 YYDKDF (reference sequence). V lost 1 base to trimming and J lost 0 bases, with 9 bases between them. CDR3 protein: CATSRVRAMNTEAFF. CDR3 DNA sequence: TGTGCCACCAGCAGAGTTAGGGCCATGAACACTGAAGCTTTCTTT.

CDR3 sequence reads: CASSFPGAYGYTF. The CDR3 coding sequence is TGTGCCAGCAGCTTCCCAGGGGCCTATGGCTACACCTTC. The chain links TRBV11-2 to TRBJ1-2, with D maybe TRBD1 (6 bases). This CDR3 is 13 amino acids long. With 3 bases removed from V and 4 bases from J, the gap between germline ends came to 9 bases. CDR1 and CDR2 (germline): SGHAT, FQNNGV. The complete variable domain, with remaining parts taken from reference TRBV11-2 and TRBJ1-2, reads EAGVAQSPRYKIIEKRQSVAFWCNPISGHATLYWYQQILGQGPKLLIQFQNNGVVDDSQLPKDRFSAERLKGVDSTLKIQPAKLEDSAVYLCASSFPGAYGYTFGSGTRLTVV.

This clone was seen once. This chain joins TRBV6-1 and TRBJ2-7, with D perhaps TRBD2 (5 bases). V lost 7 bases to trimming and J lost 6 bases, with 10 bases between them. From germline, CDR1 is MNHNS and CDR2 SASEGT. The CDR3 totals 11 residues. CDR3 sequence: CASTGLFEQYF. The CDR3, as DNA: TGTGCCAGCACCGGACTCTTCGAGCAGTACTTC.

The CDR3 coding sequence is TGTGCCAGCAGCCAAGATTGGGGACAGGGGGAAGGCTACACCTTC. The encoded protein is CASSQDWGQGEGYTF. The chain combines TRBV14 with TRBJ1-2; 11 positions match TRBD1. The ends lost 0 bases at V and 8 bases at J; junction bases unmatched: 5. This CDR3 contains 15 residues. Germline values: CDR1 SGHDN, CDR2 FVKESK.

This clone is a singleton in its sample. V and J are TRBV2 and TRBJ2-5; 7 bases fit TRBD1. The CDR3 consists of 16 residues. V was pared by 6 bases and J by 1 base, with 11 bases of the junction left unmatched. CDR1 is SNHLY, CDR2 FYNNEI, per germline. In nucleotides, the CDR3 is TGTGCCAGCAGCCAAAGACAGGGCGCCAGCCAAGAGACCCAGTACTTC. This codes for CASSQRQGASQETQYF.